One sample yielded the 12 T cell receptor beta chains listed below, sequenced in a study of Graves' ophthalmopathy and Graves' hyperthyroidism (dated by TCRdb to the late 2010s). The sequencer listed for this sample is Illumina HiSeq 2000. For repertoire sequencing, the TCR beta CDR3 regions were amplified from RNA transcripts. A first-round RT-PCR used HTBI primers with the Qiagen OneStep RT-PCR kit, followed by a second-round multiplex PCR, size selection and purification. Clones were called with MiXCR by TCRdb after fastp trimmed the public reads at Q25, and only in-frame beta chains were retained. When rows share a CDR3 protein, they turn into one entry using the most common DNA and genes. For this sample the table gives around 1,200,000 distinct CDR3 sequences, of which roughly two fifths were detected only once. Over 8.5% of the sample is taken by the ten largest. The sequenced material came from peripheral blood or thyroid tissue (not recorded which). The receptors originated from an adult man with Graves' hyperthyroidism.

This clonotype has only a few counts. J is TRBJ2-7 and V is TRBV10-3; the match to TRBD2 covers 8 bases. Germline values: CDR1 ENHRY, CDR2 SYGVKD. The length of the CDR3 is 15 residues. J lost 4 bases, V lost 10 bases, and 15 bases had no gene match. DNA of the CDR3: TGTGCCAGCTCGAGCGGGAGCGGTAGTGGGTACGAGCAGTACTTC. Encoded protein: CASSSGSGSGYEQYF.

The chain is built from TRBV2 and TRBJ1-1; D remains ambiguous. V was pared by 2 bases and J by 2 bases, with 6 bases between. Germline V gene lookup returns CDR1 SNHLY and CDR2 FYNNEI. The CDR3 consists of 13 residues. This CDR3 is CASSEIYNTEAFF. The CDR3 region has the DNA TGTGCCAGCAGTGAAATCTATAACACTGAAGCTTTCTTT.

A word on this clonotype: This CDR3 fails to terminate in the conserved phenylalanine or tryptophan, so it likely reflects a read error. J is TRBJ2-7 and V is TRBV7-9; D unresolved. Trimming stripped 5 bases from V and 3 bases from J, with 8 bases between. The germline V gene has CDR1 SEHNR and CDR2 FQNEAQ (reference sequence). This CDR3 is 12 amino acids long. CDR3 sequence (DNA): TGTGCCAGCAGCACCGGTAGCTACGAGCAGTACCTC. Its translation is CASSTGSYEQYL.

Worth noting for this clonotype: Possible read error: a much larger clone is one base away. The chain couples TRBV4-3 to TRBJ1-2; D remains ambiguous. The CDR3 has 15 amino acids. Germline assignment: CDR1 LGHNA and CDR2 YSLEER. The CDR3 protein is CAGSQDPIPLYGYTF. CDR3 DNA: TGCGCCGGCAGCCAAGACCCAATTCCCCTCTATGGCTACACCTTC.

V is TRBV6-5 and J is TRBJ1-1; 7 nucleotides line up with TRBD1. The V segment lost 6 bases and the J segment 6 bases; nucleotides outside the gene matches: 7. This CDR3 comprises 13 residues. CDR1 and CDR2 (germline): MNHEY, SVGAGI. The CDR3 sequence is CASSQTGVAEAFF. The DNA of the CDR3 is TGTGCCAGCAGCCAAACAGGGGTTGCTGAAGCTTTCTTT.

The rearrangement uses TRBV15 and TRBJ2-7; D possibly uses TRBD1 or TRBD2 (5 bases each). Trimming shortened V by 4 bases and J by 5 bases, and 12 bases separated the two germline ends. This CDR3 is 13 amino acids long. From germline, CDR1 is LNHNV and CDR2 YYDKDF (reference sequence). For the CDR3, the DNA is TGTGCCACCAGCACCGGGGTCAGGGACGAGCAGTACTTC. Protein sequence: CATSTGVRDEQYF.

This clonotype occurred many times. This rearrangement joins TRBV5-6 to TRBJ1-5; D gene unclear. In germline, CDR1 is SGHDT, CDR2 YYEEEE. V lost 1 base, J lost 6 bases, and 8 bases lay in between. This CDR3 has 13 residues. In nucleotides, the CDR3 is TGTGCCAGCAGCTTGTCCTACGGTCAGCCCCAGCATTTT. Amino acid sequence: CASSLSYGQPQHF.

In this sample, this clonotype turned up many times. This chain connects TRBV7-8 to TRBJ1-6; no firm D call. This CDR3 is built from 17 residues. Germline CDR1 is SGHVS and CDR2 is FQNEAQ. V lost 9 bases and J 2 bases, leaving 20 bases between the germline ends. CDR3 sequence: CASYSLPVPPYNSPLHF. The CDR3 coding sequence is TGTGCCAGTTACAGTCTCCCGGTCCCTCCCTATAATTCACCCCTCCACTTT.

This clonotype has ten or more counts. CDR3 in DNA: TGTGCCACCAGTGATCTGGACAGCGCTGGAAACACCATATATTTT. Amino acid sequence: CATSDLDSAGNTIYF. V usage is TRBV24-1 and J usage is TRBJ1-3; a weak D match, TRBD1 (6 bases). This CDR3 comprises 15 residues. Germline lookup yields CDR1 KGHDR and CDR2 SFDVKD. V dropped 3 bases and J dropped 2 bases, with 10 bases sitting between them.

This clonotype has just a few counts. The V gene is TRBV5-6, the J gene TRBJ2-7; D is possibly TRBD2 (5 bases). Trimming shortened V by 4 bases and J by 2 bases, and 16 bases separated the two germline ends. The germline V gene encodes CDR1 SGHDT and CDR2 YYEEEE. CDR3 length equals 15 residues. CDR3 sequence: CASSPRGGLTYEQYF. CDR3 DNA: TGTGCCAGCAGCCCCCGAGGAGGATTAACCTACGAGCAGTACTTC. The full variable domain, with the rest looked up from reference TRBV5-6 and TRBJ2-7, is DAGVTQSPTHLIKTRGQQVTLRCSPKSGHDTVSWYQQALGQGPQFIFQYYEEEERQRGNFPDRFSGHQFPNYSSELNVNALLLGDSALYLCASSPRGGLTYEQYFGPGTRLTVT.

This clonotype was counted many times. V is TRBV6-6 and J is TRBJ1-6; 10 positions agree with TRBD1. CDR1 is MNHNY and CDR2 is SVGAGI in the germline V gene (reference sequence). With 8 bases clipped from V and 8 bases from J, the junction kept 6 bases outside the gene matches. The CDR3 has 14 amino acids. The DNA of the CDR3 is TGTGCCAGCTCGGACAGGGGGGGATATTCACCCCTCCACTTT. Protein product: CASSDRGGYSPLHF.

This clonotype was counted between two and nine times. The chain employs TRBV28 and TRBJ1-2; D may be TRBD1 (5 bases). The CDR3 extends over 14 amino acids. Germline V gene sequence: CDR1 MDHEN, CDR2 SYDVKM. Trimming left V 5 bases short and J 12 bases short, with 22 bases between. As DNA, the CDR3 is TGTGCCAGCAGTCCTAGGGACGGGCGAAGGCTGGACACCTTC. This gives the protein CASSPRDGRRLDTF.